The rows below give T cell receptor beta chains drawn from one sample of a study of T cell repertoires in cytomegalovirus infection. TCRdb fed the reads into MiXCR, producing one record per CDR3 protein. The sample records around 350,000 distinct CDR3 sequences, roughly 18% being singletons. Source material: PBMCs. The source is a human donor in good health (CMV status not recorded). Some clones in this sample may be carry-over from other donors' samples. The CDR3 runs from the conserved cysteine through the conserved F or W. The D gene is left open where the match is weak. Only some rows state a clone size, as once, few, many or a class for expanded clones.

j_call d_call v_call clone_size cdr3_aa cdr3_nt
TRBJ2-3 TRBD2 TRBV15 NA CATSRESSGGPRDTQYF TGTGCCACCAGCAGAGAATCTAGCGGGGGGCCAAGGGATACGCAGTATTTT
TRBJ1-2 TRBD1 TRBV2 few CASSGGGTGRHGYTF TGTGCCAGCAGTGGAGGGGGGACAGGGCGTCATGGCTACACCTTC
TRBJ1-2 NA TRBV10-3 NA CAISGPDGYTF TGTGCCATCTCGGGCCCCGATGGCTACACCTTC
TRBJ1-2 NA TRBV7-9 NA CSSSLSAGLANYGYTF TGTTCCAGCAGCTTATCAGCAGGCTTAGCTAACTATGGCTACACCTTC
TRBJ1-2 NA TRBV30 NA CAWSADSYGYTF TGTGCCTGGAGTGCCGACAGCTATGGCTACACCTTC
TRBJ1-1 NA TRBV7-8 many CASSVGRVSTEAFF TGTGCCAGCAGCGTGGGCAGGGTCAGCACTGAAGCTTTCTTT
TRBJ2-4 NA TRBV28 few CASAQSRKYF TGTGCCAGCGCCCAAAGTAGAAAGTACTTC
TRBJ2-5 TRBD2 TRBV6-5 many CASSLLGLAGETQYF TGTGCCAGCAGTCTCCTCGGACTAGCGGGAGAGACCCAGTACTTC
TRBJ1-1 TRBD1 TRBV7-9 NA CASSLADRGRRAFF TGTGCCAGCAGCTTAGCCGACAGGGGGCGGAGAGCTTTCTTT
TRBJ2-3 TRBD1 TRBV2 NA CASRTTGGTDTQYF TGTGCCAGCAGAACCACAGGGGGCACAGATACGCAGTATTTT
TRBJ2-7 NA TRBV7-2 many CASSPTGPYEQYF TGTGCCAGCAGCCCGACAGGTCCCTACGAGCAGTACTTC
TRBJ2-7 TRBD1 TRBV6-2/TRBV6-3 NA CASSSPGQGADEQYF TGTGCCAGCAGTTCTCCGGGACAGGGGGCGGACGAGCAGTACTTC
TRBJ1-5 NA TRBV2 NA CASSHYNQPQHF TGTGCCAGCAGCCACTATAATCAGCCCCAGCATTTT
TRBJ1-1 NA TRBV12-3/TRBV12-4 NA CASSVTRGQGMDTEAFF TGTGCCAGCAGTGTTACTCGGGGCCAAGGCATGGACACTGAAGCTTTCTTT
TRBJ1-4 NA TRBV7-9 few CASSPREGRANEKLFF TGTGCCAGCAGCCCCAGAGAGGGACGAGCTAATGAAAAACTGTTTTTT
TRBJ1-6 NA TRBV7-2 many CASSLSFGPYQNSPLHF TGTGCCAGCAGCTTATCTTTTGGGCCCTATCAGAATTCACCCCTCCACTTT
TRBJ2-4 TRBD2 TRBV12-3/TRBV12-4 NA CASSSGLAVSNKNIQYF TGTGCCAGCAGTTCCGGACTAGCGGTTTCTAATAAAAACATTCAGTACTTC
TRBJ2-1 TRBD2 TRBV6-2/TRBV6-3 NA CASSYTNQRLAGSEQFF TGTGCCAGCAGTTACACGAATCAGCGGCTAGCGGGGTCTGAGCAGTTCTTC
TRBJ2-3 TRBD2 TRBV7-2 NA CASSFFPSRLAGVPTDTQYF TGTGCCAGCAGCTTCTTCCCCTCCAGACTAGCGGGGGTGCCCACAGATACGCAGTATTTT
TRBJ1-1 NA TRBV4-1 NA CASSQPGTQNTEAFF TGCGCCAGCAGCCAACCCGGGACCCAGAACACTGAAGCTTTCTTT
TRBJ2-7 TRBD1 TRBV7-8 NA CASSLIGRQGLSYEQYF TGTGCCAGCAGCCTAATAGGGAGACAGGGCCTCTCCTACGAGCAGTACTTC
TRBJ1-1 NA TRBV18 NA CASSESGPAKAFF TGTGCCAGCTCAGAGTCGGGACCGGCCAAGGCTTTCTTT
TRBJ2-5 NA TRBV7-8 many CASSPTWGSQETQYF TGTGCCAGCAGCCCGACCTGGGGCAGTCAAGAGACCCAGTACTTC
TRBJ2-5 NA TRBV6-2/TRBV6-3 few CATCRGPQETQYF TGTGCCACCTGCAGAGGGCCCCAAGAGACCCAGTACTTC
TRBJ2-5 NA TRBV7-6 NA CASSLATPQETQYF TGTGCCAGCAGCTTAGCTACCCCGCAAGAGACCCAGTACTTC
TRBJ2-1 TRBD1 TRBV5-1 NA CASSPMDRANNEQFF TGCGCCAGCAGCCCAATGGACAGGGCCAACAATGAGCAGTTCTTC
TRBJ1-2 TRBD1 TRBV2 NA CASGSGQGSANYGYTF TGTGCCAGCGGATCGGGACAGGGGTCAGCTAACTATGGCTACACCTTC
TRBJ2-3 NA TRBV2 NA CASTSQGDTQYF TGTGCCAGCACCTCCCAGGGTGATACGCAGTATTTT
TRBJ1-1 NA TRBV5-4 NA CASSQDTGRYTEAFF TGTGCCAGCAGCCAAGATACCGGGAGGTACACTGAAGCTTTCTTT
TRBJ2-2 NA TRBV20-1 few CSAIRGTGELFF TGCAGTGCCATCAGAGGGACCGGGGAGCTGTTTTTT
TRBJ1-5 NA TRBV18 NA CASSPTHADNQPQHF TGTGCCAGCTCACCAACCCATGCCGACAATCAGCCCCAGCATTTT
TRBJ2-3 NA TRBV20-1 many CSARVSAWGLTAELSTDTQYF TGCAGTGCTAGAGTATCGGCCTGGGGTCTTACGGCTGAGTTAAGCACAGATACGCAGTATTTT
TRBJ1-5 NA TRBV7-2 many CASSLYRNQPQHF TGTGCCAGCAGCTTATACAGAAATCAGCCCCAGCATTTT
TRBJ2-3 NA TRBV2 NA CASSEAWGTDTQYF TGTGCCAGCAGTGAAGCCTGGGGCACAGATACGCAGTATTTT
TRBJ2-3 NA TRBV7-2 many CASSAMHTDTQYF TGTGCCAGCAGCGCGATGCACACAGATACGCAGTATTTT
TRBJ1-5 NA TRBV27 NA CASGDSGGQPQHF TGTGCCAGCGGCGACAGCGGGGGGCAGCCCCAGCATTTT
TRBJ2-2 NA TRBV11-3 NA CASSLESGGELFF TGTGCCAGCAGCTTAGAGTCCGGCGGGGAGCTGTTTTTT
TRBJ2-1 TRBD2 TRBV7-9 NA CASSLGLAGITIWNEQFF TGTGCCAGCAGCTTAGGGCTAGCGGGTATAACAATTTGGAATGAGCAGTTCTTC
TRBJ2-1 TRBD2 TRBV28 NA CASTGGGGAYNEQFF TGTGCCAGCACCGGGGGCGGGGGGGCCTACAATGAGCAGTTCTTC
TRBJ2-5 TRBD2 TRBV7-8 many CASSLEPSGTSATQYF TGTGCCAGCAGCTTAGAGCCCAGCGGGACGAGTGCGACCCAGTACTTC
TRBJ2-7 TRBD1 TRBV11-2 few CASRPQGWYEQYF TGTGCCAGCAGGCCACAGGGGTGGTACGAGCAGTACTTC
TRBJ2-1 NA TRBV7-2 many CASSLNLGGNEQFF TGTGCCAGCAGCTTAAATCTAGGGGGCAATGAGCAGTTCTTC
TRBJ2-4 NA TRBV29-1 NA CSVEDRATQVQYF TGCAGCGTTGAAGATCGCGCCACCCAAGTTCAGTACTTC
TRBJ1-1 NA TRBV30 NA CAWSRPEGTEAFF TGTGCCTGGAGCCGCCCCGAGGGGACTGAAGCTTTCTTT
TRBJ1-2 TRBD1 TRBV28 many CASSGFTIRDSLNYGYTF TGTGCCAGCAGTGGTTTTACAATCCGGGACAGCCTTAACTATGGCTACACCTTC
TRBJ1-6 NA TRBV29-1 NA CSARDDYNSPLHF TGCAGCGCCCGGGACGATTATAATTCACCCCTCCACTTT
TRBJ2-3 TRBD2 TRBV20-1 once CSASGTSGGTDTQYF TGCAGTGCTAGCGGGACTAGCGGGGGCACAGATACGCAGTATTTT
TRBJ1-5 TRBD1 TRBV20-1 few CSASSQQGHQPQHF TGCAGTGCTAGTTCCCAACAGGGGCATCAGCCCCAGCATTTT
TRBJ2-7 TRBD2 TRBV20-1 NA CSASTTSGGTRAYEQYF TGCAGTGCTAGCACGACTAGCGGCGGTACACGTGCCTACGAGCAGTACTTC
TRBJ1-2 TRBD1 TRBV7-2 few CASSDGQGVRGYTF TGTGCCAGCAGCGATGGACAGGGGGTGAGAGGCTACACCTTC
TRBJ2-7 TRBD2 TRBV7-2 many CASSATSGKDEQYF TGTGCCAGCAGCGCGACTAGCGGGAAGGACGAGCAGTACTTC
TRBJ1-5 NA TRBV28 NA CASSPSVGGNQPQHF TGTGCCAGCAGTCCGTCGGTGGGAGGGAATCAGCCCCAGCATTTT
TRBJ2-3 NA TRBV7-2 many CASSPILDGEVTADTQYF TGTGCCAGCAGCCCCATCCTGGACGGGGAGGTCACGGCAGATACGCAGTATTTT
TRBJ1-5 NA TRBV19 few CASSIGGGGRRQPQHF TGTGCCAGTAGTATTGGAGGAGGGGGAAGGAGGCAGCCCCAGCATTTT
TRBJ2-7 NA TRBV2 few CASGAASSYEQYF TGTGCCAGCGGGGCAGCATCTTCCTACGAGCAGTACTTC
TRBJ2-1 TRBD2 TRBV27 NA CASSLGTSGQQFF TGTGCCAGCAGTCTCGGGACTAGCGGCCAGCAGTTCTTC
TRBJ2-7 NA TRBV6-6 many CASGDPPVYEQYF TGTGCCAGCGGGGACCCGCCCGTCTACGAGCAGTACTTC
TRBJ2-1 TRBD2 TRBV9 NA CASSAFSGSSYNEQFF TGTGCCAGCAGCGCATTTAGCGGGAGCTCCTACAATGAGCAGTTCTTC
TRBJ2-5 NA TRBV28 NA CASSLTGRYQETQYF TGTGCCAGCAGTTTAACTGGACGGTACCAAGAGACCCAGTACTTC